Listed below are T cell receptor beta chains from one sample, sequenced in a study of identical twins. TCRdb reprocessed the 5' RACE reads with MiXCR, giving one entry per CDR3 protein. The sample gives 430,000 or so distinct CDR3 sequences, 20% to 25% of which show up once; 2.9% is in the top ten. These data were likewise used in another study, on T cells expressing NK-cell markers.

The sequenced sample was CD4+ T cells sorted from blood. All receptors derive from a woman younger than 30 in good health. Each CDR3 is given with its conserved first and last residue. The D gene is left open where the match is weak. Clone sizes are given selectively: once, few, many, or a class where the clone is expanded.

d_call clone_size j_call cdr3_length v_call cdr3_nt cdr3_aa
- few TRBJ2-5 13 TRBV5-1 TGCGCCAGCAGCTTTGGGGGACACGAGACCCAGTACTTC CASSFGGHETQYF
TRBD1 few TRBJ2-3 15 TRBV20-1 TGCAGTGCTTATGCCAGGGGGCGCGGGTCAGATACGCAGTATTTT CSAYARGRGSDTQYF
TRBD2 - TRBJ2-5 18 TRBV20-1 TGCAGTGCTAGAGTTTGGGCTAGCGGGAGGTTGGGTAGAGAGACCCAGTACTTC CSARVWASGRLGRETQYF
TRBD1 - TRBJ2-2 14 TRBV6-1 TGTGCCAGCAGCGCCGACAGGGCGACCGGGGAGCTGTTTTTT CASSADRATGELFF
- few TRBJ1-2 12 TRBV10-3 TGTGCCATCCCGGGAGTCTACTATGGCTACACCTTC CAIPGVYYGYTF
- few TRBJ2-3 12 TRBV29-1 TGCAGCGGGGGGATGGGGGCAGATACGCAGTATTTT CSGGMGADTQYF
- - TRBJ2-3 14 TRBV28 TGTGCCAGCTATGGACAGCCCCCCACAGATACGCAGTATTTT CASYGQPPTDTQYF
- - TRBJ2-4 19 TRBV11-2 TGTGCCAGCAGCTTAGGGGGGGGGGCTAGCGGTCTAGCCAAAAACATTCAGTACTTC CASSLGGGASGLAKNIQYF
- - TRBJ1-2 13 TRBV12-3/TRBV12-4 TGTGCCAGCAGTACGAGAGGCTCGTATGGCTACACCTTC CASSTRGSYGYTF
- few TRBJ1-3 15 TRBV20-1 TGCAGTGCCCATCACCCGCGGGGCGGCGGGAACACCATATATTTT CSAHHPRGGGNTIYF
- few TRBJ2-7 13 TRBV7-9 TGTGCCAGCAGCTGGGACATTGACTACGAGCAGTACTTC CASSWDIDYEQYF
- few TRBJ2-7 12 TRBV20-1 TGCAGTGCCTCGACCGACCGGTACGAGCAGTACTTC CSASTDRYEQYF
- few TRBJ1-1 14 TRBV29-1 TGCAGCGTTCTAAGACGTTCTGGGGGCACTGAAGCTTTCTTT CSVLRRSGGTEAFF
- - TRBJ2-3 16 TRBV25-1 TGTGCCAGCAGTGAATGGGGAAGCCTAAGCACAGATACGCAGTATTTT CASSEWGSLSTDTQYF
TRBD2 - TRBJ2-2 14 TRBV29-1 TGCAGCGTTGGGCGGGGGGTCAACACCGGGGAGCTGTTTTTT CSVGRGVNTGELFF
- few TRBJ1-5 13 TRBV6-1 TGTGCCAGCAGTGAGCAGGGGCTTCAGCCCCAGCATTTT CASSEQGLQPQHF
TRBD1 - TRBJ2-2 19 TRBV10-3 TGTGCCATCAGTCGCCGGGACAGGGGGCAGATCCAGAACACCGGGGAGCTGTTTTTT CAISRRDRGQIQNTGELFF
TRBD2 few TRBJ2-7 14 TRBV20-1 TGCAGTGCTAGCAAAGGACTAGGATCCTCCGAGCAGTACTTC CSASKGLGSSEQYF
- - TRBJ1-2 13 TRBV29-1 TGCAGCGCCGAAGGGGGGGCCAGCTATGGCTACACCTTC CSAEGGASYGYTF
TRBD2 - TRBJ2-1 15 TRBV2 TGTGCCAGCAGTGGGACTAGCGGGAGATTAAATGAGCAGTTCTTC CASSGTSGRLNEQFF
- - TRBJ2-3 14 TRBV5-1 TGCGCCAGCAGCTTGGGCGGCCAGATAGATACGCAGTATTTT CASSLGGQIDTQYF
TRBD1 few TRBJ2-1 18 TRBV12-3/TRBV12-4 TGTGCCAGCAGTTTCAGAAGGACCGGACAGGGGGCGGGGAATGAGCAGTTCTTC CASSFRRTGQGAGNEQFF
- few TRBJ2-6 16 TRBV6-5 TGTGCCAGCAGTTACTCGTCGAGGAGTGGGGCCAACGTCCTGACTTTC CASSYSSRSGANVLTF
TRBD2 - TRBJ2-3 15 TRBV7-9 TGTGCCAGCAGCTTTGCTAGCGGGGCTTCCGATACGCAGTATTTT CASSFASGASDTQYF
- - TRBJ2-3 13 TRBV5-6 TGTGCCAGCAGCTTGCTCTTCACAGATACGCAGTATTTT CASSLLFTDTQYF
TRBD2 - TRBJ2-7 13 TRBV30 TGTGCCTGGAGCGGACTAGCGCAATACGAGCAGTACTTC CAWSGLAQYEQYF
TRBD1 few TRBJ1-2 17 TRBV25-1 TGTGCCAGCAGTGAATCGGCAGGGGGCTTTTCTAACTATGGCTACACCTTC CASSESAGGFSNYGYTF
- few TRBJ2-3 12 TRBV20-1 TGCAGTGCGGACAGTTCCACAGATACGCAGTATTTT CSADSSTDTQYF
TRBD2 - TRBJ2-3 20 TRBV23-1 TGCGCCAGCAGTCGACCAGACGGGACTAGCGGGACCAAGGGCACAGATACGCAGTATTTT CASSRPDGTSGTKGTDTQYF
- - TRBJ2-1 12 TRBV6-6 TGTGCCAGCAGTTTTGACCACAATGAGCAGTTCTTC CASSFDHNEQFF
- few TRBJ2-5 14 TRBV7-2 TGTGCCAGCAGCTTAGCGTCCGGGACGGAGACCCAGTACTTC CASSLASGTETQYF
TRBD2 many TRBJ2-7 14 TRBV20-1 TGCAGTGCTGCTACTAGCGGGAGACTTTCCGAGCAGTACTTC CSAATSGRLSEQYF
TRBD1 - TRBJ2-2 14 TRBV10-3 TGTGCCACCGGGACAGGGGGAAACACCGGGGAGCTGTTTTTT CATGTGGNTGELFF
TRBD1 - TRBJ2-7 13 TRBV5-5 TGTGCCAGCAGCGCAGGACAGGAGTACGAGCAGTACTTC CASSAGQEYEQYF
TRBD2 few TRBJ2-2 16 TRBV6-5 TGTGCCAGCAGTTTACCTAGCGGGGGAATCACCGGGGAGCTGTTTTTT CASSLPSGGITGELFF
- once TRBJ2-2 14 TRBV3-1 TGTGCCAGCCGCCCGGGAGCGAACACCGGGGAGCTGTTTTTT CASRPGANTGELFF
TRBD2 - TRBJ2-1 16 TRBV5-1 TGCGCCAGCAGCGAAAGATCTAGCGGGGGGGCAAATGAGCAGTTCTTC CASSERSSGGANEQFF
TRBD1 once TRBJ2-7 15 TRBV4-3 TGCGCCAGCAGCCAAGAACACAGGGGGACCTACGAGCAGTACTTC CASSQEHRGTYEQYF
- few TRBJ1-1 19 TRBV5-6 TGTGCCAGCAGCTTGGGTCGGGGCAGGGGAACTTTGGTTGGAACTGAAGCTTTCTTT CASSLGRGRGTLVGTEAFF
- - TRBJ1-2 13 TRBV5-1 TGCGCCAGCAGCCCGAAACAGGGTTCTGGCTACACCTTC CASSPKQGSGYTF
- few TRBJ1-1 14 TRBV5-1 TGCGCCAGCAGCTTGATCCAAGGGGGAACTGAAGCTTTCTTT CASSLIQGGTEAFF
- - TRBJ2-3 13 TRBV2 TGTGCCAGCATGAGGGCACGCACAGATACGCAGTATTTT CASMRARTDTQYF
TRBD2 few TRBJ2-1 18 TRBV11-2 TGTGCCAGCAGCCAACAGTCCCTCGGACTAGCGGGTAACAATGAGCAGTTCTTC CASSQQSLGLAGNNEQFF
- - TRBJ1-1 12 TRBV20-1 TGCAGTGCTGTAAAGAAGAACACTGAAGCTTTCTTT CSAVKKNTEAFF
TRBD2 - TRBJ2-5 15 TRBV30 TGTGCCTGGAGTCCCCTAGCGGGAGTTCGGGAGACCCAGTACTTC CAWSPLAGVRETQYF
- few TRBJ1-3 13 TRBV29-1 TGCAGCGTTGGAGAGAGCTCTGGAAACACCATATATTTT CSVGESSGNTIYF
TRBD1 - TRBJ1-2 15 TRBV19 TGTGCCAGTAGTTCCGTACGGACAGGGAAGTGGGGCTACACCTTC CASSSVRTGKWGYTF
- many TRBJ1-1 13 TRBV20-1 TGCAGTGCTAGAGAGGACATGAACACTGAAGCTTTCTTT CSAREDMNTEAFF
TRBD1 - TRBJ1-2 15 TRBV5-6 TGTGCCAGCAGGGAAACAGGGGGCGATCGTGAAAGCTACACCTTC CASRETGGDRESYTF
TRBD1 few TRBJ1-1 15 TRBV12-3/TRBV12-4 TGTGCCAGCAGGCCCAAAGGGGGCCTGGACACTGAAGCTTTCTTT CASRPKGGLDTEAFF